A selection of T cell receptor beta chains follows, all from one sample in a study of vaccination and CD4 T cells after COVID-19. These receptors are not linked to any known antigen. TCRdb re-called the PCR reads through MiXCR, storing one row per CDR3 protein. Of about 6,500 distinct CDR3 sequences listed, 18% are singletons. The sample comprised CD4+ T cells from blood, cultured in vitro. These receptors all come from a human donor who had recovered from COVID-19. CDR3s include the opening cysteine and the closing phenylalanine or tryptophan. The order of the fields is clone size, D gene, J gene, V gene, CDR3 protein, CDR3 DNA. The D gene is left open where the match is weak. Clone size is shown for a subset of rows, as once, few, many or a class of expanded clone.

size: NA; D: NA; J: TRBJ2-3; V: TRBV5-1; CDR3: CASSWSGDTQYF; DNA: TGCGCCAGCAGCTGGAGTGGGGATACGCAGTATTTT
size: few; D: NA; J: TRBJ2-3; V: TRBV5-7; CDR3: CASSCSGTPDRTDTQYF; DNA: TGTGCCAGCAGCTGCTCCGGGACACCGGATCGCACAGATACGCAGTATTTT
size: NA; D: NA; J: TRBJ2-5; V: TRBV10-3; CDR3: CAISEPQDKVGQETQYF; DNA: TGTGCCATCAGTGAGCCACAGGACAAAGTCGGGCAAGAGACCCAGTACTTC
size: once; D: NA; J: TRBJ2-3; V: TRBV3-1; CDR3: CASSQRTSTDTQYF; DNA: TGTGCCAGCAGCCAAAGGACGAGCACAGATACGCAGTATTTT
size: NA; D: TRBD2; J: TRBJ2-2; V: TRBV11-2; CDR3: CASSPGTSGSTGELFF; DNA: TGTGCCAGCAGCCCCGGGACTAGCGGCAGCACCGGGGAGCTGTTTTTT
size: few; D: NA; J: TRBJ1-1; V: TRBV21-1; CDR3: CASSKESGGSEDTEAFF; DNA: TGTGCCAGCAGCAAAGAGTCGGGGGGCTCGGAGGACACTGAAGCTTTCTTT
size: NA; D: NA; J: TRBJ1-4; V: TRBV15; CDR3: CATSRDLRGTNEKLFF; DNA: TGTGCCACCAGCAGAGATCTGCGGGGAACTAATGAAAAACTGTTTTTT
size: few; D: NA; J: TRBJ2-1; V: TRBV20-1; CDR3: CSTSKGITYNEQFF; DNA: TGCAGTACCTCGAAGGGGATAACATACAATGAGCAGTTCTTC
size: medium-sized; D: NA; J: TRBJ1-1; V: TRBV6-1; CDR3: CASSTGSNTEAFF; DNA: TGTGCCAGCAGTACCGGGAGCAACACTGAAGCTTTCTTT
size: few; D: NA; J: TRBJ1-1; V: TRBV25-1; CDR3: CASSEAGNRANTEAFF; DNA: TGTGCCAGCAGTGAGGCAGGAAACAGGGCGAACACTGAAGCTTTCTTT
size: NA; D: NA; J: TRBJ1-1; V: TRBV12-3/TRBV12-4; CDR3: CASSSWYQGSGTEAFF; DNA: TGTGCCAGCAGTTCTTGGTACCAGGGGAGCGGCACTGAAGCTTTCTTT
size: NA; D: TRBD1; J: TRBJ1-1; V: TRBV10-3; CDR3: CAITWDRNTEAFF; DNA: TGTGCCATCACTTGGGACAGGAACACTGAAGCTTTCTTT
size: NA; D: TRBD1; J: TRBJ1-1; V: TRBV2; CDR3: CASSVSRGQGLLRAFF; DNA: TGTGCCAGCAGTGTGTCGAGGGGACAGGGCTTGTTGAGAGCTTTCTTT
size: few; D: NA; J: TRBJ1-4; V: TRBV20-1; CDR3: CSAPFSGPTNEKLFF; DNA: TGCAGTGCCCCTTTCTCGGGACCAACTAATGAAAAACTGTTTTTT
size: NA; D: TRBD1; J: TRBJ1-1; V: TRBV20-1; CDR3: CSGLGQGGTEAFF; DNA: TGCAGTGGGCTGGGACAGGGTGGTACTGAAGCTTTCTTT
size: few; D: TRBD2; J: TRBJ2-1; V: TRBV6-2/TRBV6-3; CDR3: CASSYGTSGGVYNEQFF; DNA: TGTGCCAGCAGTTACGGGACTAGCGGGGGGGTCTACAATGAGCAGTTCTTC
size: NA; D: NA; J: TRBJ1-3; V: TRBV20-1; CDR3: CSAPAAGARSGNTIYF; DNA: TGCAGTGCTCCGGCCGCAGGGGCCCGCTCTGGAAACACCATATATTTT
size: few; D: NA; J: TRBJ2-7; V: TRBV30; CDR3: CAWSVQEGSEQYF; DNA: TGTGCCTGGAGTGTACAAGAGGGCTCCGAGCAGTACTTC
size: NA; D: NA; J: TRBJ1-1; V: TRBV30; CDR3: CAWVQNTEAFF; DNA: TGTGCCTGGGTCCAAAACACTGAAGCTTTCTTT
size: NA; D: TRBD2; J: TRBJ2-5; V: TRBV5-4; CDR3: CASSSPWGGEETQYF; DNA: TGTGCCAGCAGCTCCCCGTGGGGGGGAGAGGAGACCCAGTACTTC
size: NA; D: NA; J: TRBJ1-6; V: TRBV11-3; CDR3: CASSPGTTSPLHF; DNA: TGTGCCAGCAGCCCCGGGACTACTTCACCCCTCCACTTT
size: NA; D: NA; J: TRBJ1-6; V: TRBV12-3/TRBV12-4; CDR3: CASRNRDAYNSPLHF; DNA: TGTGCCAGCAGGAACAGGGATGCCTATAATTCACCCCTCCACTTT
size: few; D: TRBD1; J: TRBJ1-1; V: TRBV2; CDR3: CASRVTGADSEAFF; DNA: TGTGCCAGCAGGGTGACAGGGGCGGATTCTGAAGCTTTCTTT
size: medium-sized; D: NA; J: TRBJ1-1; V: TRBV20-1; CDR3: CSARVQVEQGRNTEAFF; DNA: TGCAGTGCTAGAGTCCAGGTGGAGCAGGGAAGGAACACTGAAGCTTTCTTT
size: NA; D: NA; J: TRBJ2-7; V: TRBV5-3; CDR3: CASSLVVGHEQYF; DNA: TGTGCCAGCAGCTTGGTAGTGGGCCACGAGCAGTACTTC
size: few; D: TRBD1; J: TRBJ2-3; V: TRBV6-5; CDR3: CASSSSGTGDTDTQYF; DNA: TGTGCCAGCAGTTCGTCCGGGACAGGGGACACAGATACGCAGTATTTT
size: few; D: TRBD2; J: TRBJ2-5; V: TRBV12-5; CDR3: CASGLVGDSSGKETQYF; DNA: TGTGCTAGTGGTTTGGTAGGTGACTCTAGCGGGAAGGAGACCCAGTACTTC
size: few; D: TRBD2; J: TRBJ2-5; V: TRBV7-2; CDR3: CASSLGVLVPPRRASGGMRETQYF; DNA: TGTGCCAGCAGCTTAGGTGTTTTAGTACCCCCACGCCGGGCAAGCGGGGGGATGAGAGAGACCCAGTACTTC
size: NA; D: TRBD1; J: TRBJ2-2; V: TRBV30; CDR3: CAWDRQGANTGELFF; DNA: TGTGCCTGGGATAGACAGGGGGCTAACACCGGGGAGCTGTTTTTT
size: NA; D: NA; J: TRBJ2-5; V: TRBV30; CDR3: CAWSVRGNPRQETQYF; DNA: TGTGCCTGGAGTGTAAGGGGCAATCCGAGGCAAGAGACCCAGTACTTC
size: NA; D: TRBD1; J: TRBJ2-2; V: TRBV9; CDR3: CASSVGPGQGANTGELFF; DNA: TGTGCCAGCAGCGTAGGACCGGGACAGGGGGCAAACACCGGGGAGCTGTTTTTT
size: NA; D: TRBD2; J: TRBJ2-7; V: TRBV20-1; CDR3: CSALWEGHEQYF; DNA: TGCAGTGCTCTCTGGGAGGGCCACGAGCAGTACTTC
size: few; D: NA; J: TRBJ1-2; V: TRBV19; CDR3: CASSIGGGSYGYTF; DNA: TGTGCCAGTAGTATAGGAGGTGGTAGCTATGGCTACACCTTC
size: NA; D: TRBD2; J: TRBJ2-7; V: TRBV5-4; CDR3: CASASGTTSSYEQYF; DNA: TGTGCCAGCGCATCCGGGACTACGAGCTCCTACGAGCAGTACTTC
size: medium-sized; D: TRBD2; J: TRBJ2-1; V: TRBV12-3/TRBV12-4; CDR3: CASSFAGEAYNEQFF; DNA: TGTGCCAGCAGTTTTGCGGGGGAGGCCTACAATGAGCAGTTCTTC
size: medium-sized; D: NA; J: TRBJ1-5; V: TRBV6-5; CDR3: CASSYGQHQPQHF; DNA: TGTGCCAGCAGTTACGGACAGCATCAGCCCCAGCATTTT
size: medium-sized; D: TRBD1; J: TRBJ1-5; V: TRBV6-2/TRBV6-3; CDR3: CASRPLGQGIPSIGGNQPQHF; DNA: TGTGCCAGCAGACCACTGGGACAGGGAATCCCCAGTATAGGAGGCAATCAGCCCCAGCATTTT
size: NA; D: NA; J: TRBJ2-3; V: TRBV12-3/TRBV12-4; CDR3: CASSWESADTQYF; DNA: TGTGCCAGCAGTTGGGAGAGCGCAGATACGCAGTATTTT
size: few; D: NA; J: TRBJ1-5; V: TRBV30; CDR3: CAWSVGGLGGLNQPQHF; DNA: TGTGCCTGGAGTGTAGGTGGGCTAGGGGGACTCAATCAGCCCCAGCATTTT
size: NA; D: NA; J: TRBJ1-2; V: TRBV30; CDR3: CAWSPTEANYGYTF; DNA: TGTGCCTGGAGTCCGACGGAAGCTAACTATGGCTACACCTTC
size: few; D: NA; J: TRBJ2-7; V: TRBV20-1; CDR3: CSARGAQPYEQYF; DNA: TGCAGTGCTAGAGGCGCGCAGCCTTACGAGCAGTACTTC
size: medium-sized; D: NA; J: TRBJ2-4; V: TRBV20-1; CDR3: CSADQGNLAKNIQYF; DNA: TGCAGTGCTGACCAGGGTAATTTGGCCAAAAACATTCAGTACTTC
size: few; D: NA; J: TRBJ2-1; V: TRBV10-1; CDR3: CASSESRLGGNEQFF; DNA: TGCGCCAGCAGTGAGTCGCGACTAGGGGGTAATGAGCAGTTCTTC
size: NA; D: NA; J: TRBJ1-5; V: TRBV2; CDR3: CASRVQGPGGQPQHF; DNA: TGTGCCAGCAGAGTACAGGGACCGGGGGGTCAGCCCCAGCATTTT
size: few; D: NA; J: TRBJ2-2; V: TRBV7-9; CDR3: CASSFDSTGELFF; DNA: TGTGCCAGCAGCTTCGACAGCACCGGGGAGCTGTTTTTT
size: NA; D: TRBD2; J: TRBJ2-3; V: TRBV30; CDR3: CALSGVSTDTQYF; DNA: TGTGCCTTAAGCGGGGTGAGCACAGATACGCAGTATTTT
size: NA; D: NA; J: TRBJ1-1; V: TRBV30; CDR3: CAWMQRTEAFF; DNA: TGTGCCTGGATGCAAAGGACTGAAGCTTTCTTT
size: NA; D: NA; J: TRBJ2-2; V: TRBV7-2; CDR3: CASSLEQGNTGELFF; DNA: TGTGCCAGCAGCTTAGAACAGGGGAACACCGGGGAGCTGTTTTTT
size: few; D: NA; J: TRBJ1-2; V: TRBV7-9; CDR3: CASTPRGQNNYGYTF; DNA: TGTGCCAGCACCCCCCGGGGGCAGAACAACTATGGCTACACCTTC
size: few; D: TRBD1; J: TRBJ2-7; V: TRBV30; CDR3: CAWSVGQARRGF; DNA: TGTGCCTGGAGTGTGGGACAGGCCCGTAGGGGGTTC